This TCR beta chain was observed in a study of T-cell memory formation after mild COVID-19. TCRdb analysed the 5' RACE reads with MiXCR anew, one entry per CDR3 protein. The table lists fewer than 450,000 distinct CDR3 sequences, around 21% of them singletons, with 12% in the top ten. V lost 0 bases and J lost 6; bases outside the gene matches: 6. CDR1 is MNHEY and CDR2 is SVGAGI in the germline V gene. The CDR3 contains 16 residues. The source is an adult woman who had mild COVID-19 (a few samples of this study predate the infection). Cell type and time point are not known. V gene TRBV6-5 combines with J gene TRBJ2-7; TRBD2 aligns across 12 bases. The sample comprised PBMCs or a T cell subset sorted from them (not recorded which). CDR3 residues: CASSYSKLAGGSEQYF. The CDR3 DNA sequence: TGTGCCAGCAGTTACTCGAAGCTAGCGGGAGGGTCCGAGCAGTACTTC.